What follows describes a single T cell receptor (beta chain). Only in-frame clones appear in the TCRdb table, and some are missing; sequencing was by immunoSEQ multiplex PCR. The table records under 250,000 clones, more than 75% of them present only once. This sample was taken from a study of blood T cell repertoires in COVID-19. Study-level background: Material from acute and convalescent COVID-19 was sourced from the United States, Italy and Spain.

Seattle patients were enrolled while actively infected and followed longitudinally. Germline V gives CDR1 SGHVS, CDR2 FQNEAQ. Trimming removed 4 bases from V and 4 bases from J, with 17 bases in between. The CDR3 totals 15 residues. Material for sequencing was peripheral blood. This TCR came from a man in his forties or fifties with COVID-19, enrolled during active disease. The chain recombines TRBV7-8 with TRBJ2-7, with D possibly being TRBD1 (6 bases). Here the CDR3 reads CASSSSPGTQYEQYF. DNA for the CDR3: TGTGCCAGCAGCTCCTCCCCCGGGACACAATACGAGCAGTACTTC.